This record concerns one TCR beta chain sequence. What antigen it recognizes has not been identified. Qualities for individual bases were not recorded, and no much larger clone is one base off. Genomic DNA was isolated using the Qiagen DNeasy kit from unsorted PBMCs as well as from negatively selected CD4+ and CD8+ fractions. TCR beta CDR3 regions were subjected to amplification by immunoSEQ multiplex PCR with primers that anneal to V and J segments. Amplification bias was minimized using a synthetic immune receptor repertoire, and residual bias was removed computationally after sequencing. As for the original processing: Repertoire diversity was quantified as the Shannon entropy index using custom Python scripts. Unsorted, CD4+ and CD8+ repertoires were analyzed separately, except for combined analyses in which CD4+ and CD8+ sequences were merged in silico. Clonal expansion was defined as a frequency increase of at least 2-fold after treatment compared with C1D1, and clones undetected at baseline were assigned a pseudocount of 0.5. Singleton clones were defined as clones with 0 or 1 copy at C1D1, and non-singleton clones were defined as clones with 2 or more copies. Clones expanded in unsorted samples were assigned a CD4+, CD8+ or unknown annotation through matching of protein sequences in sorted samples from the same patient. Wilcoxon tests on paired samples were used to test diversity changes from C1D1 to C4D1. The source is immuneACCESS, and TCRdb retained only in-frame sequences with V and J called. Part of the clones is not carried over; for the studies checked, unresolved V genes explain less than half of this, and the remainder is unexplained. V and J calls and clone size are copied from that table; D and trimming were computed from the DNA. The sample table lists 35,000 to 50,000 clones, about three quarters of them with a count of one. The ten largest clones take up about 10% of the sample.

What the time point label conveys for this sample: cycle 1 day 1 (C1D1), immediately before nivolumab initiation. All trial patients had relapsed after autologous stem cell transplantation, with cohorts A, B and C differing in prior brentuximab vedotin exposure. The trial cohort comprised some 60 patients with relapsed/refractory classical Hodgkin lymphoma whose best overall responses were complete response, partial response or progressive disease. Trial patients were treated with single-agent nivolumab in the multi-cohort phase II CheckMate 205 trial. An independent review committee assessed best overall response using the 2007 International Working Group response criteria. PBMCs from the trial were collected at three points: immediately before nivolumab initiation (C1D1), and during therapy at cycle 2 day 1 and cycle 4 day 1. Peripheral blood was collected in 8 mL Vacutainer Cell Preparation Tubes, from which PBMCs were isolated by centrifugation and then cryopreserved.

The V end loses 5 bases and the J end loses 6 bases, and a stretch of 14 bases separates them. The germline V gene specifies MDHEN as CDR1 and SYDVKM as CDR2. The CDR3 runs 14 amino acids, cysteine and phenylalanine included. Only the CDR3 DNA stays, 42 bases, in frame from base 1. These data belong to a study of PD-1 blockade in classical Hodgkin lymphoma (TCRdb year 2020). In the study overall: Nivolumab dosing was 3 mg/kg intravenously every 2 weeks, continuing until either disease progression or unacceptable toxicity. A peripheral blood immune signature of response to PD-1 blockade in classical Hodgkin lymphoma was defined using TCR beta sequencing and CyTOF. Here is what the overall study found, with its caveats: A significant rise by C4D1 was seen in CD4+ but not CD8+ TCR diversity (p=0.0027 vs p=0.16), with the rise being most apparent in complete responders (p=0.02). The study covered only a single clinical trial cohort, and the causes of the repertoire differences, possibly disease activity or prior therapy, were still not defined. Diversity was lower in patients who began nivolumab less than 1 year after ASCT, so these patients were left out of later analyses to avoid confounding by immune reconstitution. Among trial patients, those achieving complete response had baseline diversity similar to that of newly diagnosed patients, while diversity was significantly lower in partial responders and progressors. Baseline TCR diversity was reported to be lower in newly diagnosed patients than in healthy donors and to be lower still in relapsed/refractory patients.

The V and J genes are TRBV28 and TRBJ1-5; the D gene is perhaps TRBD1, on 6 matching bases. The specimen comprised peripheral blood mononuclear cells (PBMCs), sampled at baseline. The clonotype was recovered from a human donor with classical Hodgkin lymphoma. The CDR3 sequence is CASSVAGGAQPQHF. In nucleotide form, the sequence is TGTGCCAGCAGTGTGGCTGGGGGCGCTCAGCCCCAGCATTTT.